The TCR beta chain described here comes from a study of radiotherapy plus CTLA-4 blockade in lung cancer. The repertoire was sequenced with immunoSEQ multiplex PCR; TCRdb's copy has only in-frame clones and lacks some. The profile shows over 85,000 clones, just over 85% of them singletons. Note on this clone: The same CDR3 can be traced to other DNA sequences in this sample.

This CDR3 has 14 residues. The junction had 2 bases not matched to a gene; V was cut back by 4 bases and J by 0 bases. The germline V gene encodes CDR1 SGDLS and CDR2 YYNGEE. This clonotype originated in a human donor with non-small cell lung cancer that progressed on radiotherapy plus ipilimumab. The chain joins TRBV9 to TRBJ2-7; 9 bases map to TRBD1. The input for sequencing was peripheral blood, taken from a patient treated with radiotherapy plus ipilimumab. The CDR3 is CASSRDRDSYEQYF. The DNA for the CDR3 is TGTGCCAGCAGCCGGGACAGGGACTCCTACGAGCAGTACTTC. Filled out from reference TRBV9 and TRBJ2-7, the complete variable domain reads DSGVTQTPKHLITATGQRVTLRCSPRSGDLSVYWYQQSLDQGLQFLIQYYNGEERAKGNILERFSAQQFPDLHSELNLSSLELGDSALYFCASSRDRDSYEQYFGPGTRLTVT.